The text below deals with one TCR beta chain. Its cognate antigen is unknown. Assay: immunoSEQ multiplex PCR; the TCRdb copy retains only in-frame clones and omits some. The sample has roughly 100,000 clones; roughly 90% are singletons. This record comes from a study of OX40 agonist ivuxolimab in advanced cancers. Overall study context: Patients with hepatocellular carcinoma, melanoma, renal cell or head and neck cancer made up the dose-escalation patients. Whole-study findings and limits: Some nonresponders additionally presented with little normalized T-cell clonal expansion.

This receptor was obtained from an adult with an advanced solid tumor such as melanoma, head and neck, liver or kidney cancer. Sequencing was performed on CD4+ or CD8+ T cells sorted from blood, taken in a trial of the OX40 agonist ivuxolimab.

The CDR3 region has the DNA TGTGCAAGTCGCCTCCTCGACAGGGTTTCCCACGAGCAGTACTTC. It encodes CASRLLDRVSHEQYF. This chain connects TRBV12-2 to TRBJ2-7; the DNA was not used to check the table's D call, TRBD1. TRBV12-2 is deemed a pseudogene. CDR3 length equals 15 residues.